This T cell receptor (beta chain) is from a study of T cell clusters in autoimmune cytopenias. Study information: The median distinct TRB clonotype count was approximately 2,500 per sample, from a median roughly 52,000 reads.

TRB rearrangements were amplified by touch-down multiplex PCR with mixed TRB-A/B primers. TCRdb re-called the multiplex PCR reads and shows each CDR3 protein once, DNA omitted. The table lists under 4,000 distinct CDR3 sequences, with roughly 17% in the top ten. Each sample's input was around 250 ng genomic DNA, 40,000 or so genome equivalents. This clonotype is classed as medium-sized (0.01 to 0.1%) by frequency. The antigen remains undetermined. Study-wide results and caveats: The T cell clusters came from computational analysis alone and lack functional validation. Healthy donors had 2.5 to 3-fold more exclusive TRB clusters than active autoimmune hepatitis patients. The cluster-lack signature was not seen for secondary cytopenia versus chronic lymphocytic leukemia.

Germline CDR1 reads MNHEY; CDR2 reads SVGAGI. This CDR3 has 13 residues. The chain has TRBV6-5 and TRBJ1-3; TCRdb returns TRBD1, unconfirmable since there is no DNA. The clonotype comes from a human donor with an autoimmune cytopenia or autoimmune hepatitis (not recorded which). The specimen was peripheral blood. The chain's CDR3 is CASSTGDGNTIYF.